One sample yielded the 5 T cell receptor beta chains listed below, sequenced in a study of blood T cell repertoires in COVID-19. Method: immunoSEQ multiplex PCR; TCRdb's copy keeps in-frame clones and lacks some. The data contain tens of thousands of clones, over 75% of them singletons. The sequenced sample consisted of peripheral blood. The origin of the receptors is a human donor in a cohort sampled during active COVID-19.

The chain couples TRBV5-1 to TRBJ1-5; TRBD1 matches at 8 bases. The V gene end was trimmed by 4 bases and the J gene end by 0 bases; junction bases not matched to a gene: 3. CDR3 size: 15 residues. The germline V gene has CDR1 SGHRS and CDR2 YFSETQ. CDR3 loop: CASSQTGDSNQPQHF. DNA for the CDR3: TGCGCCAGCAGCCAGACAGGGGATAGCAATCAGCCCCAGCATTTT.

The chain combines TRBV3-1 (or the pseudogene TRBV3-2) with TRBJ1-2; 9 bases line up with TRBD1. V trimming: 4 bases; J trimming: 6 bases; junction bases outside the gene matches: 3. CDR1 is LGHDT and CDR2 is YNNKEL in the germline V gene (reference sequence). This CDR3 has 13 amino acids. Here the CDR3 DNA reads TGTGCCAGCAGCCCTGGGACAGGGCATGGCTACACCTTC. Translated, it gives CASSPGTGHGYTF.

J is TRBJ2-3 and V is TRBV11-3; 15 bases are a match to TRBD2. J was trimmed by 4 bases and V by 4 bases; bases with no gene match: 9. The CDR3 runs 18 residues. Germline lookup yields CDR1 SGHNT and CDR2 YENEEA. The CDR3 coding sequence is TGTGCCAGCAGCTCCGGGACTAGCGGGGGGACTGGGTCAGATACGCAGTATTTT. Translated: CASSSGTSGGTGSDTQYF.

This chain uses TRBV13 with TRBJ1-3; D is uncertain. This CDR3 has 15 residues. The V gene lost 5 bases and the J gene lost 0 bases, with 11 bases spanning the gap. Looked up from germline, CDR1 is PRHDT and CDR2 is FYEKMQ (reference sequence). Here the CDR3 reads CASSRTAFSGNTIYF. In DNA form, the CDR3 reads TGTGCCAGCAGCCGAACAGCTTTCTCTGGAAACACCATATATTTT.

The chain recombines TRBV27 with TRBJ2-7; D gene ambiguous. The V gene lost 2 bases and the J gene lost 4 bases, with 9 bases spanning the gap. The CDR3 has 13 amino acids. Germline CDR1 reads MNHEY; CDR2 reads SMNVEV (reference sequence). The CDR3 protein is CASSLNLPYEQYF. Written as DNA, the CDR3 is TGTGCCAGCAGTTTAAATCTACCGTACGAGCAGTACTTC.